This is a list of T cell receptor beta chains from one sample in a study of T cell responses to AZD1222 COVID-19 vaccine. The assay was immunoSEQ multiplex PCR, and TCRdb's table has in-frame clones only and misses some. The repertoire holds around 140,000 clones, with more than 85% as singletons. The sample in question was peripheral blood, obtained 28 days after the second AZD1222 dose. These receptors were collected from an adult who received the AZD1222 COVID-19 vaccine. Both conserved end residues are part of each CDR3. The order of the fields is V gene, clone size, D gene, J gene, CDR3 protein, CDR3 DNA. A D gene is named only where the DNA matches it firmly. Rows may omit the clone size; those that give it use once, few, many or a size class.

v_gene: TRBV10-3; abundance: NA; d_gene: NA; j_gene: TRBJ1-3; CDR3aa: CAISVGPANSGNTIYF; CDR3nt: TGTGCCATCAGTGTAGGTCCGGCGAACTCTGGAAACACCATATATTTT
v_gene: TRBV7-2; abundance: NA; d_gene: NA; j_gene: TRBJ2-3; CDR3aa: CASSLNSGLPDTQYF; CDR3nt: TGTGCCAGCAGCTTAAACTCGGGTCTTCCAGATACGCAGTATTTT
v_gene: TRBV28; abundance: NA; d_gene: NA; j_gene: TRBJ1-1; CDR3aa: CASSLGGQTEAFF; CDR3nt: TGTGCCAGCAGCTTAGGGGGTCAGACTGAAGCTTTCTTT
v_gene: TRBV6-4; abundance: once; d_gene: TRBD1; j_gene: TRBJ1-1; CDR3aa: CASTSTGANTEAFF; CDR3nt: TGTGCCAGCACTTCGACAGGGGCGAACACTGAAGCTTTCTTT
v_gene: TRBV6-2/TRBV6-3; abundance: NA; d_gene: NA; j_gene: TRBJ2-4; CDR3aa: CASSYMGLAKNIQYF; CDR3nt: TGTGCCAGCAGTTACATGGGACTAGCCAAAAACATTCAGTACTTC
v_gene: TRBV27; abundance: NA; d_gene: NA; j_gene: TRBJ1-2; CDR3aa: CASSSNLGRLGGYTF; CDR3nt: TGTGCCAGCAGTTCCAACCTGGGACGTTTGGGGGGCTACACCTTC
v_gene: TRBV3-1/TRBV3-2; abundance: NA; d_gene: NA; j_gene: TRBJ2-1; CDR3aa: CASSQRTRYNEQFF; CDR3nt: TGTGCCAGCAGCCAGCGGACCAGGTATAATGAGCAGTTCTTC
v_gene: TRBV7-2; abundance: once; d_gene: NA; j_gene: TRBJ2-3; CDR3aa: CASSLGMTAQIAQYF; CDR3nt: TGTGCCAGCAGCTTAGGTATGACAGCCCAGATTGCGCAGTATTTT
v_gene: TRBV2; abundance: once; d_gene: TRBD1; j_gene: TRBJ2-1; CDR3aa: CASSSPWGQGMSEQFF; CDR3nt: TGTGCCAGCAGTTCCCCCTGGGGACAGGGGATGAGTGAGCAGTTCTTC
v_gene: TRBV27; abundance: NA; d_gene: NA; j_gene: TRBJ1-2; CDR3aa: CASSLRQNYGYTF; CDR3nt: TGTGCCAGCAGTTTACGACAGAACTATGGCTACACCTTC
v_gene: TRBV6-5; abundance: NA; d_gene: NA; j_gene: TRBJ2-2; CDR3aa: CASSYEEGRNTGELFF; CDR3nt: TGTGCCAGCAGTTACGAGGAGGGGAGGAACACCGGGGAGCTGTTTTTT
v_gene: TRBV3-1/TRBV3-2; abundance: NA; d_gene: TRBD1; j_gene: TRBJ1-2; CDR3aa: CASSPEDRGSSYTF; CDR3nt: TGTGCCAGCAGCCCAGAAGACAGGGGAAGCTCCTACACCTTC
v_gene: TRBV9; abundance: NA; d_gene: NA; j_gene: TRBJ2-4; CDR3aa: CASSVDSGAGRAKNIQYF; CDR3nt: TGTGCCAGCAGCGTAGATTCGGGGGCAGGGCGAGCCAAAAACATTCAGTACTTC
v_gene: TRBV2; abundance: once; d_gene: NA; j_gene: TRBJ1-6; CDR3aa: CASTPLSSNNSPLHF; CDR3nt: TGTGCCAGCACCCCATTAAGTTCGAATAATTCACCCCTCCACTTT
v_gene: TRBV2; abundance: NA; d_gene: NA; j_gene: TRBJ2-1; CDR3aa: CASRGSTYNEQFF; CDR3nt: TGTGCCAGCCGGGGATCGACCTACAATGAGCAGTTCTTC
v_gene: TRBV19; abundance: NA; d_gene: NA; j_gene: TRBJ2-2; CDR3aa: CASSATVVNTGELFF; CDR3nt: TGTGCCAGTAGCGCGACGGTGGTGAACACCGGGGAGCTGTTTTTT
v_gene: TRBV11-3; abundance: NA; d_gene: NA; j_gene: TRBJ1-5; CDR3aa: CASSYWTDQPQHF; CDR3nt: TGTGCCAGCAGCTATTGGACTGATCAGCCCCAGCATTTT
v_gene: TRBV2; abundance: NA; d_gene: NA; j_gene: TRBJ1-4; CDR3aa: CASSPQGRNEKLFF; CDR3nt: TGTGCCAGCAGCCCACAAGGTCGGAATGAAAAACTGTTTTTT
v_gene: TRBV6-6; abundance: NA; d_gene: NA; j_gene: TRBJ2-3; CDR3aa: CASAPGGGTDTQYF; CDR3nt: TGTGCCAGCGCCCCCGGCGGAGGGACAGATACGCAGTATTTT
v_gene: TRBV6-6; abundance: few; d_gene: TRBD1; j_gene: TRBJ1-2; CDR3aa: CASTQGDYGYTF; CDR3nt: TGTGCCAGCACCCAGGGGGACTATGGCTACACCTTC
v_gene: TRBV4-3; abundance: NA; d_gene: NA; j_gene: TRBJ1-2; CDR3aa: CASSQVWSSYGYTF; CDR3nt: TGCGCCAGCAGCCAAGTGTGGTCCTCCTATGGCTACACCTTC
v_gene: TRBV7-9; abundance: NA; d_gene: NA; j_gene: TRBJ1-1; CDR3aa: CASSLAGMYGEAFF; CDR3nt: TGTGCCAGCAGCTTAGCGGGGATGTACGGTGAAGCTTTCTTT
v_gene: TRBV30; abundance: NA; d_gene: NA; j_gene: TRBJ1-5; CDR3aa: CAWSVQGNQPQHF; CDR3nt: TGTGCCTGGAGTGTTCAGGGGAATCAGCCCCAGCATTTT
v_gene: TRBV28; abundance: NA; d_gene: NA; j_gene: TRBJ1-1; CDR3aa: CASSKNSGGNTEAFF; CDR3nt: TGTGCCAGCAGTAAAAACTCCGGGGGGAACACTGAAGCTTTCTTT
v_gene: TRBV29-1; abundance: NA; d_gene: TRBD1; j_gene: TRBJ1-3; CDR3aa: CSVVGTVTGNTIYF; CDR3nt: TGCAGCGTTGTCGGGACAGTCACTGGAAACACCATATATTTT
v_gene: TRBV2; abundance: NA; d_gene: NA; j_gene: TRBJ1-1; CDR3aa: CASSRRGGMNTEAFF; CDR3nt: TGTGCCAGCAGTAGGAGAGGCGGCATGAACACTGAAGCTTTCTTT
v_gene: TRBV5-1; abundance: NA; d_gene: TRBD1; j_gene: TRBJ2-7; CDR3aa: CASQAGQGLGEQYF; CDR3nt: TGCGCCAGCCAAGCAGGACAGGGTCTCGGGGAGCAGTACTTC
v_gene: TRBV19; abundance: once; d_gene: TRBD2; j_gene: TRBJ2-3; CDR3aa: CASQRTSGDTQYF; CDR3nt: TGTGCCAGCCAACGGACTAGCGGGGATACGCAGTATTTT
v_gene: TRBV29-1; abundance: NA; d_gene: NA; j_gene: TRBJ1-1; CDR3aa: CSAWTDKNTEAFF; CDR3nt: TGCAGCGCCTGGACAGATAAGAACACTGAAGCTTTCTTT
v_gene: TRBV5-1; abundance: NA; d_gene: TRBD2; j_gene: TRBJ2-1; CDR3aa: CASSLEGSGRATNEQFF; CDR3nt: TGCGCCAGCAGCTTGGAGGGTAGCGGGAGGGCCACGAATGAGCAGTTCTTC
v_gene: TRBV30; abundance: once; d_gene: NA; j_gene: TRBJ1-5; CDR3aa: CAWSVGFWGNQPQHF; CDR3nt: TGTGCCTGGAGTGTAGGTTTCTGGGGCAATCAGCCCCAGCATTTT
v_gene: TRBV24-1; abundance: once; d_gene: NA; j_gene: TRBJ1-5; CDR3aa: CATSDSKWGSHQPQHF; CDR3nt: TGTGCCACCAGTGATTCCAAATGGGGCAGCCATCAGCCCCAGCATTTT
v_gene: TRBV18; abundance: NA; d_gene: TRBD2; j_gene: TRBJ2-1; CDR3aa: CASSPPTSGGIDEQFF; CDR3nt: TGTGCCAGCTCACCACCGACTAGCGGGGGAATCGATGAGCAGTTCTTC
v_gene: TRBV6-5; abundance: NA; d_gene: NA; j_gene: TRBJ1-1; CDR3aa: CASTSTGREAFF; CDR3nt: TGTGCCAGCACCTCGACAGGTCGTGAAGCTTTCTTT
v_gene: TRBV30; abundance: NA; d_gene: NA; j_gene: TRBJ1-5; CDR3aa: CAWNQGVSNQPQHF; CDR3nt: TGTGCCTGGAACCAGGGTGTGAGCAATCAGCCCCAGCATTTT
v_gene: TRBV3-1/TRBV3-2; abundance: NA; d_gene: NA; j_gene: TRBJ1-2; CDR3aa: CASSPWGNYGYTF; CDR3nt: TGTGCCAGCAGCCCTTGGGGTAACTATGGCTACACCTTC
v_gene: TRBV5-1; abundance: NA; d_gene: NA; j_gene: TRBJ1-2; CDR3aa: CASSLMDGSYGYTF; CDR3nt: TGCGCCAGCAGCTTGATGGACGGCTCCTACGGCTACACCTTC
v_gene: TRBV7-7; abundance: NA; d_gene: NA; j_gene: TRBJ2-2; CDR3aa: CASSAAPGGTGELFF; CDR3nt: TGTGCTAGCAGTGCCGCCCCGGGCGGCACCGGGGAGCTGTTTTTT
v_gene: TRBV4-2; abundance: NA; d_gene: NA; j_gene: TRBJ2-3; CDR3aa: CASSQGAVTDTQYF; CDR3nt: TGTGCCAGCAGCCAAGGAGCGGTAACAGATACGCAGTATTTT
v_gene: TRBV2; abundance: NA; d_gene: NA; j_gene: TRBJ1-2; CDR3aa: CASRGDGSYTF; CDR3nt: TGTGCCAGCAGGGGGGACGGCAGCTACACCTTC
v_gene: TRBV5-4; abundance: NA; d_gene: NA; j_gene: TRBJ1-2; CDR3aa: CASSLFSGTYGYTF; CDR3nt: TGTGCCAGCAGCTTGTTTTCGGGGACCTATGGCTACACCTTC
v_gene: TRBV9; abundance: few; d_gene: TRBD1; j_gene: TRBJ2-3; CDR3aa: CASSVRDRGTDTQYF; CDR3nt: TGTGCCAGCAGCGTCCGGGACAGGGGAACAGATACGCAGTATTTT
v_gene: TRBV5-1; abundance: NA; d_gene: TRBD2; j_gene: TRBJ2-1; CDR3aa: CASSLAGLAGVGEQFF; CDR3nt: TGCGCCAGCAGCTTGGCCGGGCTAGCGGGAGTGGGAGAGCAGTTCTTC
v_gene: TRBV30; abundance: NA; d_gene: TRBD1; j_gene: TRBJ1-4; CDR3aa: CAWSDRDRDEKLFF; CDR3nt: TGTGCCTGGAGTGACCGGGACAGGGACGAAAAACTGTTTTTT
v_gene: TRBV6-1; abundance: NA; d_gene: NA; j_gene: TRBJ1-2; CDR3aa: CASSEVFLGGYGYTF; CDR3nt: TGTGCCAGCAGTGAAGTCTTCCTCGGGGGCTATGGCTACACCTTC
v_gene: TRBV5-5; abundance: NA; d_gene: NA; j_gene: TRBJ1-2; CDR3aa: CASSFSGKAHGYTF; CDR3nt: TGTGCCAGCAGCTTCTCCGGGAAGGCACACGGCTACACCTTC
v_gene: TRBV7-9; abundance: NA; d_gene: NA; j_gene: TRBJ1-1; CDR3aa: CASSFQSNTEAFF; CDR3nt: TGTGCCAGCAGCTTCCAGAGCAACACTGAAGCTTTCTTT
v_gene: TRBV11-1; abundance: NA; d_gene: NA; j_gene: TRBJ2-6; CDR3aa: CASSLAMVSSGANVLTF; CDR3nt: TGTGCCAGCAGCTTAGCGATGGTGAGCTCTGGGGCCAACGTCCTGACTTTC
v_gene: TRBV7-9; abundance: NA; d_gene: NA; j_gene: TRBJ1-5; CDR3aa: CASSFGGYSNQPQHF; CDR3nt: TGTGCCAGCAGCTTCGGAGGATATAGCAATCAGCCCCAGCATTTT
v_gene: TRBV2; abundance: NA; d_gene: NA; j_gene: TRBJ1-5; CDR3aa: CASSVEGGNQPQHF; CDR3nt: TGTGCCAGCAGTGTTGAAGGTGGAAATCAGCCCCAGCATTTT
v_gene: TRBV19; abundance: NA; d_gene: TRBD1; j_gene: TRBJ1-2; CDR3aa: CASSPRTGNIYGYTF; CDR3nt: TGTGCCAGTAGTCCACGGACAGGAAATATCTATGGCTACACCTTC
v_gene: TRBV5-1; abundance: NA; d_gene: NA; j_gene: TRBJ2-1; CDR3aa: CASSPGPGSYNEQFF; CDR3nt: TGCGCCAGCAGCCCGGGCCCGGGCTCCTACAATGAGCAGTTCTTC
v_gene: TRBV19; abundance: NA; d_gene: TRBD1; j_gene: TRBJ1-6; CDR3aa: CASRTGINSPLHF; CDR3nt: TGTGCCAGCCGGACAGGAATTAATTCACCCCTCCACTTT
v_gene: TRBV5-5; abundance: NA; d_gene: NA; j_gene: TRBJ2-5; CDR3aa: CASSLAGGLPTKETQYF; CDR3nt: TGTGCCAGCAGCTTAGCAGGGGGGCTCCCCACCAAAGAGACCCAGTACTTC
v_gene: TRBV7-3; abundance: NA; d_gene: TRBD2; j_gene: TRBJ2-1; CDR3aa: CASSLTPRGGYNEQFF; CDR3nt: TGTGCCAGCAGCTTAACCCCCCGGGGGGGCTACAATGAGCAGTTCTTC
v_gene: TRBV6-4; abundance: NA; d_gene: NA; j_gene: TRBJ1-5; CDR3aa: CATEGDYRAQPQHF; CDR3nt: TGTGCCACTGAGGGGGATTACAGGGCTCAGCCCCAGCATTTT
v_gene: TRBV7-8; abundance: NA; d_gene: TRBD2; j_gene: TRBJ2-1; CDR3aa: CASSWASGGHYNEQFF; CDR3nt: TGTGCCAGCAGCTGGGCCAGCGGGGGGCATTACAATGAGCAGTTCTTC
v_gene: TRBV7-2; abundance: NA; d_gene: TRBD1; j_gene: TRBJ1-5; CDR3aa: CASSTPSGQAAADQPQHF; CDR3nt: TGTGCCAGCAGCACCCCCTCGGGACAGGCGGCCGCGGATCAGCCCCAGCATTTT
v_gene: TRBV11-2; abundance: NA; d_gene: NA; j_gene: TRBJ1-1; CDR3aa: CASSLITHIEAFF; CDR3nt: TGTGCCAGCAGCTTAATAACTCACATCGAAGCTTTCTTT